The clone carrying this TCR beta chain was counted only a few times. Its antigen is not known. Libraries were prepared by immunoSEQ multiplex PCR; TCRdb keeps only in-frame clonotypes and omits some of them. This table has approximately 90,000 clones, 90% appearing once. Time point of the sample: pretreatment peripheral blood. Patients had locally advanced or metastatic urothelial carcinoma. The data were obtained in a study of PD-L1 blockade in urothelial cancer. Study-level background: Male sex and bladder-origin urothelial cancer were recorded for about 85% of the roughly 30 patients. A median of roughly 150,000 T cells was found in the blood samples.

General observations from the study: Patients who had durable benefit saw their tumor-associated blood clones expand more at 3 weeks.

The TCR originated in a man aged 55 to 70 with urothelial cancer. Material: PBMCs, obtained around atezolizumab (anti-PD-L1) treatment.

The CDR3 sequence is CASSQDDDSKNIQYF. CDR3 DNA sequence: TGTGCCAGCAGCCAAGATGATGACAGCAAAAACATTCAGTACTTC. The rearrangement links TRBV4-2 to TRBJ2-4, with a weak D call TRBD1 (5 bases). This CDR3 spans 15 amino acids. With 0 bases removed from V and 3 bases from J, the gap between germline ends came to 9 bases. Per the germline V gene, CDR1 is LGHNA and CDR2 is YNFKEQ.